This T cell receptor (beta chain) was captured by sequencing in a study of shared clonotypes between healthy human individuals. Each subset's genomic DNA was split evenly across several immunoSEQ plates. Amplification in unsorted PBMC replicate PCRs started from around 310 ng DNA, which equals some 30,000 T cell genomes. Only in-frame clones appear in the TCRdb table, and some are missing; sequencing was by immunoSEQ multiplex PCR. Among about 480,000 clones listed, roughly 78% were seen once. The study drew all its donors from Caucasian adults living in Nashville, Tennessee. This CDR3 comprises 12 residues. Germline CDR1 reads SGHTA; CDR2 reads FQGNSA. V was clipped by 5 bases and J by 1 base, with 6 bases between them.

The chain has TRBV7-2 and TRBJ2-7, with D uncertain. The TCR was taken from a woman in her 40s in good health. Some clones in this sample may be carry-over from other donors' samples. Sequenced: PBMCs. CDR3 coding DNA: TGTGCCAGCAGCCGGAATTCCTACGAGCAGTACTTC. Its translation is CASSRNSYEQYF. Variable domain in full (rest from reference TRBV7-2 and TRBJ2-7): GAGVSQSPSNKVTEKGKDVELRCDPISGHTALYWYRQSLGQGLEFLIYFQGNSAPDKSGLPSDRFSAERTGGSVSTLTIQRTQQEDSAVYLCASSRNSYEQYFGPGTRLTVT.